This TCR beta chain comes out of a study of T cell repertoires in cytomegalovirus infection. TCRdb recomputed calls from the reads with MiXCR, one row per CDR3 protein. The sample records about 470,000 distinct CDR3 sequences, about 42% being singletons. As concerns this clonotype: Its antigen is currently unknown.

Losses at the gene ends were 6 bases for V and 6 bases for J; bases not matched to a gene: 9. The CDR3 covers 14 residues. The source material was cultured PBMCs, sampled from culture after CMV antigen stimulation. This receptor was identified in a human donor in good health (CMV status not recorded). Some clones in this sample may be carry-over from other donors' samples. The chain joins TRBV12-3 or TRBV12-4 to TRBJ1-2; 8 bases agree with TRBD1. CDR3 region: CASSPPDRGDGYTF. CDR3 DNA: TGTGCCAGCAGCCCTCCTGACAGGGGAGATGGCTACACCTTC.